Following are 30 T cell receptor beta chains from one sample sequenced in a study of Graves' ophthalmopathy and Graves' hyperthyroidism. RNA transcripts were the source from which TCR beta CDR3 regions were amplified. HTBI primers were used in a first-round RT-PCR, which preceded a second-round multiplex PCR. TCRdb re-analysed the multiplex PCR reads in MiXCR, keeping a single row per CDR3 protein. The top ten hold about 4% of the sample, which has roughly 600,000 distinct CDR3 sequences, approximately 37% seen once. Sequenced material: peripheral blood or thyroid tissue (not recorded which). The receptors derive from an adult man with Graves' hyperthyroidism.

This clonotype was picked up a small number of times. This rearrangement joins TRBV5-6 to TRBJ2-5; tentative D call: TRBD1 (6 bases). V was cut by 5 bases and J by 2 bases, with 16 bases left in between. The CDR3 covers 15 residues. Germline V gene data show CDR1 as SGHDT and CDR2 as YYEEEE. The CDR3 DNA follows: TGTGCCAGCAGTTCCGGGACATCTTCTCAAGAGACCCAGTACTTC. This gives the protein CASSSGTSSQETQYF.

Worth noting for this clonotype: A single base separates this from a much larger clone, so it may be a read error. The chain recombines TRBV7-2 with TRBJ2-5; 12 bases are a match to TRBD2. Looked up from germline, CDR1 is SGHTA and CDR2 is FQGNSA. With 8 bases clipped from V and 2 bases from J, the junction kept 27 bases outside the gene matches. This CDR3 comprises 22 residues. CDR3 loop: CASVLRHHSVASGGGHQETQYF. The CDR3 DNA reads TGTGCCAGCGTACTGAGGCATCACAGCGTGGCTAGCGGGGGGGGACATCAAGAGACCCAGTACTTC.

This clonotype was counted ten times or more. A read error may account for a junction end that differs from germline. V is TRBV10-3 and J is TRBJ1-6; 10 bases line up with TRBD1. Germline CDR1 ENHRY, CDR2 SYGVKD. CDR3 length: 20 residues. CDR3 nucleotides: TGTGCCAGCAGTTACTTGTCCCGGGACAGGGGATGGGCCTATAATTCACCCCTCCACTTT. Its translation: CASSYLSRDRGWAYNSPLHF.

This clonotype has a count of ten or more. The chain carries TRBV2 and TRBJ2-5; D gene ambiguous. The V and J ends lost 6 bases and 2 bases respectively, with 4 bases between them. CDR3 length: 11 residues. The germline V gene has CDR1 SNHLY and CDR2 FYNNEI. CDR3 loop: CASRDQETQYF. The CDR3 DNA reads TGTGCCAGCAGGGATCAAGAGACCCAGTACTTC.

A word on this clonotype: A read error may be the cause here, since a much bigger clone is one base away. This chain joins TRBV5-1 and TRBJ1-6; the D is unclear. The CDR3 is 14 residues long. Germline V CDR1 and CDR2: SGHRS, YFSETQ. Trimming shortened V by 4 bases and J by 6 bases, and 11 bases separated the two germline ends. The CDR3 coding sequence is TGCGCCAGCAGCCGCGAAGGAAGTAATTCACCCCTCCACTTT. Amino acids: CASSREGSNSPLHF.

The V and J genes are TRBV5-1 and TRBJ2-5; 9 nucleotides agree with TRBD2. The ends lost 6 bases at V and 5 bases at J; junction bases unmatched: 8. The CDR3 extends over 14 amino acids. The germline gives CDR1 SGHRS, CDR2 YFSETQ. The CDR3, as DNA: TGCGCCAGCACCTTAGCGGGGGCGACGGAGACCCAGTACTTC. Its protein is CASTLAGATETQYF.

A note on this clonotype: An end of the junction differs from the germline gene, which may be a read error. The V gene is TRBV7-9, the J gene TRBJ2-3; 10 bases are a match to TRBD2. This CDR3 spans 17 amino acids. In germline, CDR1 is SEHNR, CDR2 FQNEAQ (reference sequence). CDR3 loop: CASSQDRIAGGTDTQYF. The CDR3 nucleotides read TGCGCCAGCAGCCAAGACCGAATAGCGGGAGGAACAGATACGCAGTATTTT. Supplemented by reference TRBV7-9 and TRBJ2-3, the full variable domain reads DTGVSQNPRHKITKRGQNVTFRCDPISEHNRLYWYRQTLGQGPEFLTYFQNEAQLEKSRLLSDRFSAERPKGSFSTLEIQRTEQGDSAMYLCASSQDRIAGGTDTQYFGPGTRLTVL.

Comments on this clonotype: A much larger clone differs from this one at a single base, so this may be a read error. The chain couples TRBV2 to TRBJ2-7; 8 nucleotides line up with TRBD1. The germline CDR1 and CDR2 sequences are SNHLY and FYNNEI. The trim removed 6 bases at V and 5 bases at J, leaving 6 bases unmatched. There are 13 residues in the CDR3. The CDR3: CASSATGANEQYF. CDR3 in DNA: TGTGCCAGCAGCGCGACAGGGGCCAACGAGCAGTACTTC.

There are many counts of this clonotype. The chain links TRBV12-3 or TRBV12-4 to TRBJ1-2; TRBD1 aligns across 7 bases. V gave up 6 bases and J gave up 4 bases; unmatched junction bases: 5. The CDR3 covers 13 residues. The CDR3 spells CASRAGTVYGYTF. Here the CDR3 DNA reads TGTGCCAGCAGAGCCGGGACAGTCTATGGCTACACCTTC.

Ten or more counts support this clonotype. This chain connects TRBV11-2 to TRBJ2-7; tentatively, D is TRBD2 (5 bases). The CDR3 is 14 residues long. From germline, CDR1 is SGHAT and CDR2 FQNNGV. The V gene lost 3 bases and the J gene lost 3 bases, with 12 bases spanning the gap. The CDR3 protein is CASSFSGSYYEQYF. CDR3 DNA: TGTGCCAGCAGCTTTAGTGGGAGTTACTACGAGCAGTACTTC.

This chain links TRBV5-5 with TRBJ2-5; D not certain. V was cut by 2 bases and J by 9 bases, with 11 bases left in between. Germline V gene data show CDR1 as SGHKS and CDR2 as YYEKEE (reference sequence). The CDR3 sequence is 12 residues long. The CDR3 loop is CASSLANQPQYF. CDR3 nucleotides: TGTGCCAGCAGCTTAGCGAATCAGCCCCAGTACTTC.

This clonotype occurred many times. V is TRBV9 and J is TRBJ2-5, with 8 bases fitting TRBD1. The CDR3 covers 17 residues. Germline V lookup: CDR1 SGDLS, CDR2 YYNGEE. Losses at the gene ends were 0 bases for V and 5 bases for J; bases not matched to a gene: 12. The CDR3 loop is CASSVGGTGGKQETQYF. CDR3 nucleotides: TGTGCCAGCAGCGTAGGGGGAACAGGGGGGAAGCAGGAGACCCAGTACTTC.

This clonotype was found many times. The rearrangement joins TRBV2 to TRBJ1-2; no clear D. The CDR3 runs 10 residues. The V and J ends lost 4 bases and 6 bases respectively, with 3 bases between them. Germline-derived CDR1 and CDR2 are SNHLY and FYNNEI. CDR3 residues: CASSGNGYTF. DNA of the CDR3: TGTGCCAGCAGTGGTAATGGCTACACCTTC.

This clonotype was detected many times. The rearrangement joins TRBV5-5 to TRBJ2-7; tentatively, D is TRBD2 (6 bases). Germline CDR1 SGHKS, CDR2 YYEKEE (reference sequence). V gave up 0 bases and J gave up 3 bases, with 13 bases separating them. CDR3 length: 15 amino acids. This CDR3 reads CASSLGPSAYYEQYF. For the CDR3, the DNA is TGTGCCAGCAGCTTGGGACCTAGCGCCTACTACGAGCAGTACTTC.

This clonotype has only a few counts. This chain uses TRBV10-3 with TRBJ1-1; 12 nucleotides line up with TRBD1. J was trimmed by 7 bases and V by 10 bases; bases with no gene match: 7. CDR1 ENHRY and CDR2 SYGVKD come from the germline V gene. This CDR3 is 13 amino acids long. CDR3 DNA sequence: TGTGCCACCCGGGACAGGGGGCAAGGTGAAGCTTTCTTT. This gives the protein CATRDRGQGEAFF.

This clonotype was found a few times. V and J are TRBV2 and TRBJ2-7; tentative D call: TRBD2 (6 bases). CDR1 and CDR2 (germline): SNHLY, FYNNEI. The CDR3 loop spans 12 amino acids. Trimming shortened V by 4 bases and J by 7 bases, and 11 bases separated the two germline ends. The CDR3 DNA reads TGTGCCAGCAGTGGACTAGAGCGGGAGCAGTACTTC. Protein product: CASSGLEREQYF.

V gene TRBV20-1 combines with J gene TRBJ2-2, with no clear D. The CDR3 length is 10 residues. From germline, CDR1 is DFQATT and CDR2 SNEGSKA (reference sequence). V was trimmed by 7 bases and J by 5 bases, leaving 5 bases between them. The CDR3 DNA follows: TGCAGTGACAGAACCGGGGAGCTGTTTTTT. Its translation: CSDRTGELFF.

This chain uses TRBV7-2 with TRBJ2-1, with 10 bases fitting TRBD2. The CDR3 is 15 residues long. Per the germline V gene, CDR1 is SGHTA and CDR2 is FQGNSA. Trimming removed 2 bases from V and 7 bases from J; junction bases left unmatched: 5. The CDR3 region is CASSLLAGAPNEQFF. The CDR3 region has the DNA TGTGCCAGCAGCTTACTAGCGGGAGCCCCGAATGAGCAGTTCTTC.

Comments on this clonotype: One junction end disagrees with the germline gene, perhaps due to a read error. The chain uses TRBV19 and TRBJ1-5, with 10 bases matching TRBD1. Germline CDR1 reads LNHDA; CDR2 reads SQIVND (reference sequence). CDR3 length: 18 amino acids. CDR3 sequence reads: CASSIGGGGQGYNQPQHF. The CDR3 bases are TGTGCCAGTAGTATTGGAGGGGGGGGACAGGGGTACAATCAGCCACAGCATTTT.

The gene calls are TRBV29-1 and TRBJ2-7, with 9 bases lining up with TRBD2. Trimming took 3 bases from V and 0 from J; bases not matched to a gene: 6. Germline V gene data show CDR1 as SQVTM and CDR2 as ANQGSEA. There are 15 residues in the CDR3. The CDR3 reads CSVERGRGISYEQYF. CDR3 nucleotides: TGCAGCGTTGAGCGCGGGAGGGGTATCTCCTACGAGCAGTACTTC.

J is TRBJ1-1 and V is TRBV6-5; no reliable D call. The germline CDR1 and CDR2 sequences are MNHEY and SVGAGI. Trimming pared 6 bases from V and 9 bases from J, leaving 14 bases between. The CDR3 is 12 amino acids. CDR3 sequence: CASSYGTSKAFF. CDR3 nucleotide sequence: TGTGCCAGCAGCTATGGAACCTCGAAAGCTTTCTTT.

This clonotype was recorded once. At one end the junction does not follow the germline gene, possibly because of a read error. V usage is TRBV25-1 and J usage is TRBJ1-1; the match to TRBD1 covers 10 bases. The CDR3 is made up of 16 amino acids. Germline-derived CDR1 and CDR2 are MGHDK and SYGVNS. The CDR3 sequence: CASSARKTGGWTEAFF. CDR3 nucleotide sequence: TGTGCTAGCAGTGCTCGAAAGACAGGGGGCTGGACTGAAGCTTTCTTT.

This clonotype has only a few counts. The V and J genes are TRBV18 and TRBJ2-5, with 10 positions matching TRBD2. The CDR3 sequence is 17 residues long. V lost 1 base to trimming and J lost 0 bases; unmatched junction nucleotides: 5. CDR1 is KGHSH, CDR2 LQKENI, per germline. The CDR3 region has the DNA TGTGCCAGCTCACCACTCAGTAGCGGGGGGTACCAAGAGACCCAGTACTTC. This encodes CASSPLSSGGYQETQYF.

This clonotype was recorded at least ten times. The V call is TRBV20-1, the J call TRBJ2-7, with D possibly being TRBD2 (6 bases). CDR3 length: 13 amino acids. V lost 4 bases, J lost 0 bases, and 10 bases lay in between. Germline V gives CDR1 DFQATT, CDR2 SNEGSKA (reference sequence). CDR3 sequence: CSATSVHSYEQYF. CDR3 DNA: TGCAGTGCTACTAGCGTTCACTCCTACGAGCAGTACTTC.

With regard to this clonotype: A read error is likely, as this CDR3 ends without the conserved phenylalanine or tryptophan. J is TRBJ1-1 and V is TRBV12-3 or TRBV12-4, with 12 bases that match TRBD1. The junction had 9 bases not matched to a gene; V was cut back by 5 bases and J by 5 bases. This CDR3 comprises 16 residues. The CDR3 spells CASSPPGQGARTEAFL. The CDR3 DNA reads as TGTGCCAGCAGTCCTCCGGGACAGGGGGCGAGGACTGAAGCTTTCCTT.

This clonotype was counted many times. V and J are TRBV7-9 and TRBJ1-1; TRBD1 agrees at 12 bases. The CDR3 totals 19 residues. Germline assignment: CDR1 SEHNR and CDR2 FQNEAQ (reference sequence). The junction had 20 bases not matched to a gene; V was cut back by 2 bases and J by 10 bases. The CDR3 reads CASSLNQGDRDRGLVGAFF. The CDR3 DNA reads TGTGCCAGCAGCTTAAATCAAGGAGACCGGGACAGGGGGCTTGTAGGAGCTTTCTTT.

In this sample, this clonotype turned up a few times. This chain joins TRBV30 and TRBJ2-7; 8 bases agree with TRBD2. V lost 2 bases and J lost 3; bases outside the gene matches: 9. CDR3 length equals 15 residues. Germline V gene sequence: CDR1 GTSNPN, CDR2 SVGIG (reference sequence). The CDR3 DNA reads as TGTGCCTGGAGTACGGGGACTAGTAAGATCTACGAGCAGTACTTC. Encoded protein: CAWSTGTSKIYEQYF.

This clonotype was recorded many times. The chain combines TRBV9 with TRBJ1-3; D perhaps matches TRBD1 (5 bases). Deletions cut 6 bases from V and 2 bases from J, with 6 bases between. The V gene's germline CDR1 is SGDLS and CDR2 YYNGEE. The CDR3 is 12 residues long. CDR3 sequence: CASKGPGNTIYF. The CDR3 DNA reads TGTGCCAGCAAGGGACCTGGAAACACCATATATTTT.

This clonotype was seen at least ten times. V is TRBV12-3 or TRBV12-4 and J is TRBJ1-2; possible D gene TRBD1, 5 bases. V was cut by 3 bases and J by 1 base, with 9 bases left in between. The CDR3 is 14 amino acids. The CDR3 sequence is CASSFGGGNYGYTF. The CDR3 coding sequence is TGTGCCAGCAGTTTTGGGGGGGGTAACTATGGCTACACCTTC.

There are many counts of this clonotype. V gene TRBV10-3 combines with J gene TRBJ1-2; TRBD1 might be the D (5 bases). Germline-derived CDR1 and CDR2 are ENHRY and SYGVKD. CDR3 length: 14 amino acids. Deletions cut 10 bases from V and 3 bases from J, with 18 bases between. CDR3 coding DNA: TGTGCCACCCCCGCGAGGGGCAAGGACTATGGCTACACCTTC. Its protein is CATPARGKDYGYTF.